A selection of T cell receptor beta chains follows, all from one sample in a study of T-cell reconstitution after alpha-beta-depleted transplantation in children. Each CDR3 protein gets one entry after TCRdb re-called the PCR reads with MiXCR. The table records about 610,000 distinct CDR3 sequences, about 10% of them present only once. The sample was PBMCs from the stem cell graft donor, taken from the stem cell graft. The receptors shown here come from a human donor who donated a stem cell graft to a child with acute myeloid leukemia. CDR3s include the opening cysteine and the closing phenylalanine or tryptophan.

CDR3 protein | V gene
CSVGGPDKQYF | TRBV29-1
CSVDMGYNEQFF | TRBV29-1
CASSSLTSGRYNEQFF | TRBV27
CATELPGQGTTGELFF | TRBV15
CASWLGLAGGWGGDNEQFF | TRBV13
CASSGRTVTKGSEAFF | TRBV7-2
CASSRSGGLPPYEQYF | TRBV7-3
CASFGQGNTGELFF | TRBV10-2
CSVVRLDTQYF | TRBV29-1
CASTYSRYTDTQYF | TRBV6-2/TRBV6-3
CASSPHPNKGPNYGYTF | TRBV3-1
CASSVLAGYEQYF | TRBV7-2
CAWSGGGRARDEQFF | TRBV30
CASSSGDYRGRPYF | TRBV5-1
CASSVELAFTDTQYF | TRBV9
CASSYENTGELFF | TRBV6-2/TRBV6-3
CASSHPDVYTQYF | TRBV6-1
CASTRRGGPEETQYF | TRBV5-1
CASSLGGGTVHYEQYF | TRBV11-2
CSVRREGTYEQYF | TRBV29-1
CSVEDDQRETFGEQYF | TRBV29-1
CASSPPGLVPDTQYF | TRBV3-1
CASSVDTNADRHSGNTIYF | TRBV9
CSATSGTIINEQFF | TRBV20-1
CASSLGGDRQGYPF | TRBV5-4